The TCR beta chain under discussion was sequenced for a study of T cells after yellow fever vaccination. The overall study: It was SMART-Seq v4 Ultra Low Input that prepared the fractions with low cell numbers. Study-level findings and limits: A weaker secondary response peaked on day 5, the primary on day 15. Across the CD4 and CD8 compartments, a small share of clonotypes was present in both. Among primary-vaccination clones, most reappeared after the booster, at roughly 96% for CD4 and 88% for CD8.

This clonotype has more than one count but fewer than ten. The antigen is not known. The CDR3 sequence is 14 residues long. Germline CDR1 and CDR2: LGHDT and YNNKEL (reference sequence). V lost 0 bases and J lost 6, with 12 bases in between. MiXCR, applied by TCRdb to the 5' RACE reads, yields one record per CDR3 protein. Of over 100,000 distinct CDR3 sequences in the sample, roughly 8.9% are singletons; the top ten hold about 25%. The sequences come from CD8+ T cells sorted from PBMCs, collected 45 days after the yellow fever booster vaccination. The chain uses TRBV3-1 and TRBJ2-7; tentative D call: TRBD1 (5 bases). The TCR comes from a man aged 25 to 40 who received the YFV17D yellow fever vaccine. CDR3 sequence reads: CASSQDKWGGEQYF. The CDR3 DNA reads as TGTGCCAGCAGCCAAGATAAATGGGGCGGCGAGCAGTACTTC.